This is a list of T cell receptor beta chains from one sample in a study of T cells after yellow fever vaccination. In TCRdb, the 5' RACE reads were re-called with MiXCR into one record per CDR3 protein. Of 150,000 or so distinct CDR3 sequences listed, approximately 6.8% are singletons. Sequencing used CD4+ T cells sorted from PBMCs, obtained about 5 days after the first yellow fever vaccination. These receptors originate from a man between 18 and 29 years old who received the YFV17D yellow fever vaccine. Each CDR3 is given with its conserved first and last residue. Each record gives: V gene, D gene, CDR3 length, J gene, clone size, CDR3 protein, CDR3 DNA. D genes are given only for firm matches. The size entry is marked missing in some rows and otherwise reads once, few, many or a size class.

v_gene: TRBV6-2/TRBV6-3; d_gene: NA; len: 13; j_gene: TRBJ2-1; abundance: NA; CDR3aa: CASISTGYNEQFF; CDR3nt: TGTGCCAGCATTTCGACTGGATACAATGAGCAGTTCTTC
v_gene: TRBV29-1; d_gene: TRBD1; len: 12; j_gene: TRBJ2-5; abundance: many; CDR3aa: CSVLDRVKTQYF; CDR3nt: TGCAGCGTGCTGGACAGGGTAAAGACCCAGTACTTC
v_gene: TRBV4-1; d_gene: NA; len: 14; j_gene: TRBJ2-3; abundance: many; CDR3aa: CASSQDSRPDTQYF; CDR3nt: TGCGCCAGCAGCCAAGATTCCAGGCCAGATACGCAGTATTTT
v_gene: TRBV7-2; d_gene: TRBD2; len: 16; j_gene: TRBJ2-5; abundance: NA; CDR3aa: CASSPASGGGQETQYF; CDR3nt: TGTGCCAGCAGCCCGGCTAGCGGGGGGGGACAAGAGACCCAGTACTTC
v_gene: TRBV30; d_gene: TRBD1; len: 14; j_gene: TRBJ2-2; abundance: few; CDR3aa: CAWRQGAATGELFF; CDR3nt: TGTGCCTGGAGGCAGGGGGCGGCAACCGGGGAGCTGTTTTTT
v_gene: TRBV19; d_gene: TRBD1; len: 14; j_gene: TRBJ1-6; abundance: few; CDR3aa: CASSILGQTAPLHF; CDR3nt: TGTGCCAGTAGTATCTTGGGACAGACCGCACCCCTCCACTTT
v_gene: TRBV5-6; d_gene: TRBD1; len: 15; j_gene: TRBJ1-2; abundance: many; CDR3aa: CASSFFGTGGLGYTF; CDR3nt: TGTGCCAGCAGCTTTTTCGGGACAGGGGGCCTTGGCTACACCTTC
v_gene: TRBV18; d_gene: NA; len: 14; j_gene: TRBJ2-1; abundance: NA; CDR3aa: CASSPWDRRNEQFF; CDR3nt: TGTGCCAGCTCCCCCTGGGATCGGAGGAATGAGCAGTTCTTC
v_gene: TRBV27; d_gene: NA; len: 15; j_gene: TRBJ2-3; abundance: many; CDR3aa: CASSLRGGNTDTQYF; CDR3nt: TGTGCCAGCAGTTTACGAGGGGGTAACACAGATACGCAGTATTTT
v_gene: TRBV5-1; d_gene: NA; len: 16; j_gene: TRBJ2-1; abundance: many; CDR3aa: CASSLAPSGYINEQFF; CDR3nt: TGCGCCAGCAGCTTGGCACCCAGCGGGTACATAAATGAGCAGTTCTTC
v_gene: TRBV20-1; d_gene: TRBD1; len: 11; j_gene: TRBJ2-1; abundance: few; CDR3aa: CSAGTGSAQFF; CDR3nt: TGCAGTGCTGGGACAGGGTCTGCGCAGTTCTTC
v_gene: TRBV2; d_gene: NA; len: 12; j_gene: TRBJ2-5; abundance: many; CDR3aa: CASRQYQETQYF; CDR3nt: TGTGCCAGCAGACAGTACCAAGAGACCCAGTACTTC
v_gene: TRBV4-1; d_gene: TRBD2; len: 18; j_gene: TRBJ2-1; abundance: few; CDR3aa: CASSQDAATSGLYNEQFF; CDR3nt: TGCGCCAGCAGCCAAGATGCTGCGACTAGCGGACTATACAATGAGCAGTTCTTC
v_gene: TRBV7-9; d_gene: NA; len: 13; j_gene: TRBJ1-1; abundance: many; CDR3aa: CASSSLTGTEAFF; CDR3nt: TGTGCCAGCAGCTCCCTTACAGGGACTGAAGCTTTCTTT
v_gene: TRBV5-4; d_gene: TRBD1; len: 16; j_gene: TRBJ2-5; abundance: few; CDR3aa: CASSPPPGQGKETQYF; CDR3nt: TGTGCCAGCAGCCCCCCGCCGGGACAGGGGAAAGAGACCCAGTACTTC
v_gene: TRBV10-3; d_gene: TRBD2; len: 17; j_gene: TRBJ2-7; abundance: NA; CDR3aa: CAISVTLPLAGVDEQYF; CDR3nt: TGTGCCATCAGTGTAACCCTCCCCCTAGCGGGGGTCGACGAGCAGTACTTC
v_gene: TRBV5-8; d_gene: NA; len: 15; j_gene: TRBJ2-1; abundance: many; CDR3aa: CASRPRGTVGNEQFF; CDR3nt: TGTGCCAGCAGACCCCGGGGGACAGTGGGCAATGAGCAGTTCTTC
v_gene: TRBV12-3/TRBV12-4; d_gene: NA; len: 13; j_gene: TRBJ2-5; abundance: many; CDR3aa: CASTYNLEETQYF; CDR3nt: TGTGCCAGCACTTATAACCTCGAAGAGACCCAGTACTTC
v_gene: TRBV7-2; d_gene: NA; len: 15; j_gene: TRBJ2-1; abundance: NA; CDR3aa: CASSLVLGAYNEQFF; CDR3nt: TGTGCCAGCAGCTTAGTCCTAGGGGCCTACAATGAGCAGTTCTTC
v_gene: TRBV29-1; d_gene: NA; len: 14; j_gene: TRBJ2-2; abundance: few; CDR3aa: CSGGRGFNTGELFF; CDR3nt: TGCAGCGGAGGCAGGGGCTTTAACACCGGGGAGCTGTTTTTT
v_gene: TRBV5-1; d_gene: NA; len: 15; j_gene: TRBJ2-7; abundance: few; CDR3aa: CASSLQLVGPYEQYF; CDR3nt: TGCGCCAGCAGCCTACAGTTAGTGGGCCCCTACGAGCAGTACTTC
v_gene: TRBV12-3/TRBV12-4; d_gene: TRBD1; len: 15; j_gene: TRBJ2-3; abundance: few; CDR3aa: CASDPQGAGTDTQYF; CDR3nt: TGTGCCAGCGACCCACAGGGGGCGGGCACAGATACGCAGTATTTT
v_gene: TRBV5-1; d_gene: NA; len: 14; j_gene: TRBJ1-1; abundance: many; CDR3aa: CASSLGPGDTEAFF; CDR3nt: TGCGCCAGCAGCTTGGGGCCAGGCGACACTGAAGCTTTCTTT
v_gene: TRBV10-3; d_gene: NA; len: 14; j_gene: TRBJ2-1; abundance: many; CDR3aa: CATIRDPAYNEQFF; CDR3nt: TGTGCCACAATCAGGGACCCCGCGTACAATGAGCAGTTCTTC
v_gene: TRBV28; d_gene: TRBD1; len: 15; j_gene: TRBJ2-2; abundance: NA; CDR3aa: CASSSSDRKGGELFF; CDR3nt: TGTGCCAGCAGTTCATCGGACAGGAAGGGCGGGGAGCTGTTTTTT
v_gene: TRBV6-5; d_gene: NA; len: 14; j_gene: TRBJ2-7; abundance: few; CDR3aa: CASRPDSGLREQYF; CDR3nt: TGTGCCAGCAGGCCAGACAGCGGCCTCCGCGAGCAGTACTTC
v_gene: TRBV7-3; d_gene: NA; len: 13; j_gene: TRBJ2-1; abundance: many; CDR3aa: CASSNGQSNEQFF; CDR3nt: TGTGCCAGCAGCAACGGACAGAGCAATGAGCAGTTCTTC
v_gene: TRBV20-1; d_gene: TRBD2; len: 16; j_gene: TRBJ2-7; abundance: NA; CDR3aa: CSARSRWGGGVYEQYF; CDR3nt: TGCAGTGCTAGGTCCCGGTGGGGCGGGGGGGTCTACGAGCAGTACTTC
v_gene: TRBV9; d_gene: NA; len: 15; j_gene: TRBJ1-4; abundance: few; CDR3aa: CASSVDGQRFEKLFF; CDR3nt: TGTGCCAGCAGCGTAGACGGGCAGAGGTTTGAAAAACTGTTTTTT
v_gene: TRBV5-6; d_gene: NA; len: 15; j_gene: TRBJ2-4; abundance: many; CDR3aa: CASSLRGLAKNIQYF; CDR3nt: TGTGCCAGCAGCTTGAGGGGTCTAGCCAAAAACATTCAGTACTTC
v_gene: TRBV6-5; d_gene: NA; len: 14; j_gene: TRBJ1-2; abundance: many; CDR3aa: CASSPRGGPSGYTF; CDR3nt: TGTGCCAGCAGCCCTCGAGGGGGGCCGTCGGGCTACACCTTC
v_gene: TRBV7-9; d_gene: NA; len: 14; j_gene: TRBJ1-2; abundance: NA; CDR3aa: CASSLGGGNYGYTF; CDR3nt: TGTGCCAGCAGCTTAGGAGGCGGTAACTATGGCTACACCTTC
v_gene: TRBV7-2; d_gene: NA; len: 13; j_gene: TRBJ2-1; abundance: many; CDR3aa: CASSLTTYNEQFF; CDR3nt: TGTGCCAGCAGCTTAACTACCTACAATGAGCAGTTCTTC
v_gene: TRBV20-1; d_gene: NA; len: 13; j_gene: TRBJ2-7; abundance: few; CDR3aa: CSARKSSVPQQYF; CDR3nt: TGCAGTGCTAGAAAGTCCTCTGTCCCCCAGCAGTACTTC
v_gene: TRBV7-9; d_gene: NA; len: 16; j_gene: TRBJ1-4; abundance: NA; CDR3aa: CASSSGPVPTNEKLFF; CDR3nt: TGTGCCAGCAGCTCCGGACCCGTTCCAACTAATGAAAAACTGTTTTTT
v_gene: TRBV25-1; d_gene: NA; len: 13; j_gene: TRBJ1-1; abundance: many; CDR3aa: CASSLLMNTEAFF; CDR3nt: TGTGCCAGCAGTTTATTAATGAACACTGAAGCTTTCTTT
v_gene: TRBV12-3/TRBV12-4; d_gene: TRBD1; len: 18; j_gene: TRBJ1-4; abundance: many; CDR3aa: CASSRGDRVTSTNEKLFF; CDR3nt: TGTGCCAGCAGTCGGGGGGACAGGGTTACCTCAACTAATGAAAAACTGTTTTTT
v_gene: TRBV15; d_gene: NA; len: 18; j_gene: TRBJ2-1; abundance: NA; CDR3aa: CATSRDKGLMAVYNEQFF; CDR3nt: TGTGCCACCAGCAGAGATAAGGGTTTAATGGCGGTGTACAATGAGCAGTTCTTC
v_gene: TRBV5-4; d_gene: NA; len: 14; j_gene: TRBJ2-5; abundance: few; CDR3aa: CASSLDPAPETQYF; CDR3nt: TGTGCCAGCAGCTTGGATCCAGCCCCAGAGACCCAGTACTTC
v_gene: TRBV25-1; d_gene: NA; len: 16; j_gene: TRBJ2-2; abundance: once; CDR3aa: CASTASGSWNTGELFF; CDR3nt: TGTGCCAGCACAGCCTCTGGTAGTTGGAACACCGGGGAGCTGTTTTTT
v_gene: TRBV5-8; d_gene: TRBD1; len: 14; j_gene: TRBJ1-1; abundance: many; CDR3aa: CASSSGGGDTEAFF; CDR3nt: TGTGCCAGCAGCTCAGGGGGTGGGGACACTGAAGCTTTCTTT
v_gene: TRBV6-1; d_gene: NA; len: 14; j_gene: TRBJ1-4; abundance: NA; CDR3aa: CASRKGIGNEKLFF; CDR3nt: TGTGCCAGCAGGAAGGGAATCGGTAATGAAAAACTGTTTTTT
v_gene: TRBV7-9; d_gene: TRBD1; len: 14; j_gene: TRBJ2-3; abundance: NA; CDR3aa: CASSQSGQADTQYF; CDR3nt: TGTGCCAGCAGCCAATCAGGACAGGCAGATACGCAGTATTTT
v_gene: TRBV5-1; d_gene: TRBD1; len: 17; j_gene: TRBJ1-5; abundance: many; CDR3aa: CASSLAPTGLSGQPQHF; CDR3nt: TGCGCCAGCAGCTTGGCCCCGACAGGGCTATCGGGACAGCCCCAGCATTTT
v_gene: TRBV20-1; d_gene: TRBD1; len: 13; j_gene: TRBJ1-5; abundance: NA; CDR3aa: CSARGDRTQPQHF; CDR3nt: TGCAGTGCTAGAGGGGACAGGACTCAGCCCCAGCATTTT
v_gene: TRBV12-3/TRBV12-4; d_gene: TRBD1; len: 17; j_gene: TRBJ1-4; abundance: many; CDR3aa: CASSPGQGLATNEKLFF; CDR3nt: TGTGCCAGCAGTCCGGGACAGGGGCTAGCAACTAATGAAAAACTGTTTTTT
v_gene: TRBV5-6; d_gene: NA; len: 14; j_gene: TRBJ2-1; abundance: many; CDR3aa: CASSLGSRYNEQFF; CDR3nt: TGTGCCAGCAGCTTGGGCAGTAGATACAATGAGCAGTTCTTC
v_gene: TRBV12-3/TRBV12-4; d_gene: NA; len: 14; j_gene: TRBJ1-3; abundance: few; CDR3aa: CASSTVYSGNTIYF; CDR3nt: TGTGCCAGCAGTACCGTTTACTCTGGAAACACCATATATTTT
v_gene: TRBV20-1; d_gene: TRBD1; len: 15; j_gene: TRBJ1-2; abundance: NA; CDR3aa: CSARPRTGGNYGYTF; CDR3nt: TGCAGTGCTAGGCCCAGGACAGGGGGCAACTATGGCTACACCTTC
v_gene: TRBV5-8; d_gene: NA; len: 16; j_gene: TRBJ1-6; abundance: many; CDR3aa: CASSLFWISYNSPLHF; CDR3nt: TGTGCCAGCAGCTTGTTCTGGATTTCCTATAATTCACCCCTCCACTTT
v_gene: TRBV5-1; d_gene: TRBD2; len: 16; j_gene: TRBJ2-1; abundance: NA; CDR3aa: CASHLGSGGPKNEQFF; CDR3nt: TGCGCCAGCCACCTGGGTAGCGGGGGGCCGAAGAATGAGCAGTTCTTC
v_gene: TRBV12-3/TRBV12-4; d_gene: TRBD2; len: 16; j_gene: TRBJ2-3; abundance: few; CDR3aa: CASSSTSGGSGDTQYF; CDR3nt: TGTGCCAGCAGTTCGACTAGCGGGGGTAGTGGGGATACGCAGTATTTT
v_gene: TRBV20-1; d_gene: NA; len: 12; j_gene: TRBJ2-3; abundance: many; CDR3aa: CSARTEVDTQYF; CDR3nt: TGCAGTGCTAGGACCGAGGTGGATACGCAGTATTTT
v_gene: TRBV27; d_gene: TRBD2; len: 15; j_gene: TRBJ2-1; abundance: many; CDR3aa: CASSSPGGRNNEQFF; CDR3nt: TGTGCCAGCAGTTCCCCGGGGGGGCGTAACAATGAGCAGTTCTTC